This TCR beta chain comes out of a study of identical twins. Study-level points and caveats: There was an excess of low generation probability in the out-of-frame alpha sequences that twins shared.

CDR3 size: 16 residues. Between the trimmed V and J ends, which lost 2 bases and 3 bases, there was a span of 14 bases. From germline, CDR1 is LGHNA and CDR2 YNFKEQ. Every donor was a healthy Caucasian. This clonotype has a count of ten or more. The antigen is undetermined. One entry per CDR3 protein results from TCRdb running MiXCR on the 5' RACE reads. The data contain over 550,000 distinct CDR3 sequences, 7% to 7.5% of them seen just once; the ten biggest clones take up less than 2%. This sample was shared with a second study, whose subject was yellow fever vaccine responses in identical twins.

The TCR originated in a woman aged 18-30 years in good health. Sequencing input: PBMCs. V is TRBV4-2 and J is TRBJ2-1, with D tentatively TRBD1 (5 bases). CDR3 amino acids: CASSQPRQTLYNEQFF. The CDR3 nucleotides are TGTGCCAGCAGCCAACCACGACAGACACTCTACAATGAGCAGTTCTTC.